Listed below are T cell receptor beta chains from one sample, sequenced in a study of identical twins. TCRdb fed the 5' RACE reads into MiXCR, producing one record per CDR3 protein. The sample carries about 720,000 distinct CDR3 sequences, 8.6% recorded once. These same records also appear under a second study, on yellow fever vaccine responses in identical twins.

Sequencing was carried out using PBMCs. The receptors shown here come from a woman younger than 35 in good health. Both conserved end residues are part of each CDR3. Each record gives: clone size, J gene, D gene, V gene, CDR3 DNA, CDR3 protein. The D gene is left open where the match is weak. Only part of the rows carry a size: once, few, many, or a class if the clone is expanded.

>-|TRBJ2-7|-|TRBV3-1
TGTGCCAGCAGCCAGAAGGGGGGGCGGACTCCCTACGAGCAGTACTTC
CASSQKGGRTPYEQYF
>-|TRBJ2-2|TRBD2|TRBV20-1
TGCAGTGCTAGGGTACTTAGCGGGAGTGAGGGAACCGGGGAGCTGTTTTTT
CSARVLSGSEGTGELFF
>few|TRBJ2-5|TRBD1|TRBV20-1
TGCAGTGCCCAAACAGGGGCCCCAGAGACCCAGTACTTC
CSAQTGAPETQYF
>many|TRBJ2-1|-|TRBV14
TGTGCCAGCAGCCCCTATCCGGGACAACGCAATGAGCAGTTCTTC
CASSPYPGQRNEQFF
>few|TRBJ2-7|TRBD2|TRBV5-6
TGTGCCAGCAGCTCAAGACATAGCGGGGCCTTTGAGTACGAGCAGTACTTC
CASSSRHSGAFEYEQYF
>few|TRBJ2-1|TRBD1|TRBV7-6
TGTGCCAGCAGCGACGGACAGGGGGGGTACAATGAGCAGTTCTTC
CASSDGQGGYNEQFF
>many|TRBJ2-5|-|TRBV3-1
TGTGCCAGCAGCCAAGACATTAACGGGGGACAAGAGACCCAGTACTTC
CASSQDINGGQETQYF
>many|TRBJ2-7|-|TRBV5-1
TGCGCCAGCAGCCCGCGGGGACAGCCATCCTCCTACGAGCAGTACTTC
CASSPRGQPSSYEQYF
>few|TRBJ2-5|-|TRBV28
TGTGCCAGCAGTACAGCCCAAGAGACCCAGTACTTC
CASSTAQETQYF
>-|TRBJ2-3|TRBD2|TRBV20-1
TGCAAGGGACTAGCGGGGGACACAGATACGCAGTATTTT
CKGLAGDTDTQYF
>many|TRBJ2-1|TRBD1|TRBV7-9
TGTGCCAGCAGCTTAGTGGGGACAGGAAATAATGAGCAGTTCTTC
CASSLVGTGNNEQFF
>-|TRBJ2-3|-|TRBV27
TGTGCCAGCAGTTTTCTGTCAGGGGCGGGAGCAGATACGCAGTATTTT
CASSFLSGAGADTQYF
>-|TRBJ2-5|TRBD1|TRBV7-9
TGTGCCAGCAGTGCCCCGGGACAGGGCCAAGAGACCCAGTACTTC
CASSAPGQGQETQYF